This passage covers 29 T cell receptor beta chains from one sample sequenced in a study of blood T cells in healthy people across ages. For the second PCR, which ran for about 7 to 11 cycles, a sample-barcoded 5' primer and a J-beta primer mix were used. From the 5' RACE reads, TCRdb called clonotypes with MiXCR, one entry per CDR3 protein. The sample has some 900,000 distinct CDR3 sequences, around 28% seen once. Sequenced material: blood. The receptors here all came from a woman aged 80 or over in good health.

A few counts support this clonotype. This sequence joins TRBV25-1 and TRBJ1-2; the D gene is possibly TRBD1 (6 bases). The germline CDR1 and CDR2 sequences are MGHDK and SYGVNS. Trimming stripped 6 bases from V and 4 bases from J, with 15 bases between. This CDR3 has 14 amino acids. DNA for the CDR3: TGTGCCAGCAGCGAGGGGGGGACGTTCTATGGCTACACCTTC. Its translation is CASSEGGTFYGYTF.

This clonotype was counted only a few times. This chain connects TRBV20-1 to TRBJ1-2, with TRBD1 matching 9 bases. Trimming took 4 bases from V and 7 from J; bases not matched to a gene: 13. Germline CDR1 is DFQATT and CDR2 is SNEGSKA (reference sequence). This CDR3 spans 15 amino acids. Written as DNA, the CDR3 is TGCAGTGCTATTCCTCCGGGACAGGGTTGTTCTGGCTACACCTTC. Translated: CSAIPPGQGCSGYTF.

This clonotype was seen ten or more times. The chain has TRBV21-1 and TRBJ2-5. TRBV21-1 is listed as a pseudogene. The CDR3 extends over 14 amino acids. The CDR3 coding sequence is TGTGCCAGCTTCATCAACAGGTTCCAATGGGCCCAGTACTTC. Amino acids: CASFINRFQWAQYF.

This clonotype was recorded a few times. A much bigger clone sits one base away, suggesting this may be a read error. The V and J genes are TRBV20-1 and TRBJ2-7, with TRBD1 matching over 8 bases. This CDR3 is 15 amino acids long. The germline CDR1 and CDR2 sequences are DFQATT and SNEGSKA (reference sequence). V was pared by 3 bases and J by 7 bases, with 14 bases of the junction left unmatched. Here the CDR3 DNA reads TGCAGTGCTAGGGCCGGGTCAGGGGGCCTAAATGAGCAGTACTTC. Translation: CSARAGSGGLNEQYF.

The chain carries TRBV19 and TRBJ1-2; 10 bases match TRBD1. Germline assignment: CDR1 LNHDA and CDR2 SQIVND (reference sequence). The V and J ends lost 2 bases and 3 bases, in that order; junction bases with no gene match: 3. The CDR3 loop spans 15 amino acids. The CDR3 coding sequence is TGTGCCAGTAGTATACCGGGACAGGGGTACTATGGCTACACCTTC. Translating it yields CASSIPGQGYYGYTF. Drawing the rest from reference TRBV19 and TRBJ1-2, the complete variable domain is DGGITQSPKYLFRKEGQNVTLSCEQNLNHDAMYWYRQDPGQGLRLIYYSQIVNDFQKGDIAEGYSVSREKKESFPLTVTSAQKNPTAFYLCASSIPGQGYYGYTFGSGTRLTVV.

A word on this clonotype: A single base separates this from a much larger clone, so it may be a read error. The CDR3 protein is CASADTYNEQYF. The CDR3 nucleotides read TGTGCCAGCGCGGACACTTACAATGAGCAGTACTTC. The chain is built from TRBV6-2 or TRBV6-3 and TRBJ2-5; D is possibly TRBD1 (5 bases). CDR1 and CDR2 (germline): MNHEY, SVGEGT. Trimming removed 8 bases from V and 11 bases from J, with 18 bases in between. The CDR3 is 12 residues long.

This clonotype has a handful of counts. A much larger clone is a single base away; this may be a read error. This chain connects TRBV10-2 to TRBJ2-5; 7 nucleotides match TRBD2. The CDR3 runs 13 residues. J was trimmed by 5 bases and V by 10 bases; bases with no gene match: 10. Germline V gene lookup returns CDR1 WSHSY and CDR2 SAAADI. This CDR3 is CATGLCVLETQYF. The CDR3 DNA sequence: TGCGCCACGGGACTATGTGTTCTGGAGACCCAGTACTTC.

This clonotype has more than one count but fewer than ten. With a much larger clone just one base away, this may be a read error. The chain has TRBV5-4 and TRBJ2-5; D is unclear. Near its end, the DNA agrees better with TRBJ2-1, so the J call may be wrong. CDR3 length equals 13 residues. The germline gives CDR1 SGHNT, CDR2 YYREEE (reference sequence). CDR3 coding DNA: TGTGCCAGCAGCTTGGAACCTCAAGAGACCCAGTTCTTC. Translation gives CASSLEPQETQFF.

This clonotype was counted many times. This rearrangement joins TRBV21-1 to TRBJ2-1; the D call TRBD1 from the table was never checked on the DNA. TRBV21-1 is a pseudogene segment. CDR3 length: 17 residues. The CDR3 loop is CASSKVLGRDAYNEQFF. The CDR3 coding sequence is TGTGCCAGCAGCAAAGTATTGGGCAGGGACGCCTACAATGAGCAGTTCTTC.

This clonotype was picked up a small number of times. J is TRBJ2-2 and V is TRBV7-7, with 9 positions matching TRBD1. With 6 bases clipped from V and 4 bases from J, the junction kept 6 bases outside the gene matches. Germline V gene sequence: CDR1 SSHAT, CDR2 FNYEAQ (reference sequence). CDR3 length: 15 residues. The CDR3 is CASRRTGDITGELFF. In nucleotides, the CDR3 is TGTGCCAGCAGAAGGACAGGGGATATCACCGGGGAGCTGTTTTTT. Together with reference TRBV7-7 and TRBJ2-2, the CDR3 gives the full variable domain: GAGVSQSPRYKVTKRGQDVTLRCDPISSHATLYWYQQALGQGPEFLTYFNYEAQPDKSGLPSDRFSAERPEGSISTLTIQRTEQRDSAMYRCASRRTGDITGELFFGEGSRLTVL.

A word on this clonotype: A much larger clone lies one base from this, so it may be a read error. V usage is TRBV6-2 or TRBV6-3 and J usage is TRBJ2-5; 7 bases are shared with TRBD1. From germline, CDR1 is MNHEY and CDR2 SVGEGT. Trimming cost V 2 bases and J 11 bases; bases outside gene matches: 14. This CDR3 has 15 residues. DNA of the CDR3: TGTGCCAGCAGTTACCGGCAGGGGGTTTTGTATGAGCAGTACTTC. Its translation: CASSYRQGVLYEQYF.

This clonotype showed up many times. This chain joins TRBV7-2 and TRBJ1-2; 7 bases fit TRBD1. The CDR3 consists of 14 residues. From germline, CDR1 is SGHTA and CDR2 FQGNSA. J was trimmed by 6 bases and V by 1 base; bases with no gene match: 5. As DNA, the CDR3 is TGTGCCAGCAGCTTAGTGGGGCAGGGGGATGGCTACACCTTC. This codes for CASSLVGQGDGYTF.

Ten or more counts support this clonotype. The rearrangement uses TRBV20-1 and TRBJ1-1, with D perhaps TRBD1 (6 bases). CDR3 length: 14 residues. V was pared by 7 bases and J by 1 base, with 16 bases between. The germline CDR1 and CDR2 sequences are DFQATT and SNEGSKA (reference sequence). CDR3 nucleotides: TGCAGTGGACGAACCGGACAGTGGAACACTGAAGCTTTCTTT. It is translated as CSGRTGQWNTEAFF.

The chain links TRBV20-1 to TRBJ1-1; maybe TRBD1 (5 bases). The CDR3 runs to 14 residues. The germline CDR1 and CDR2 sequences are DFQATT and SNEGSKA (reference sequence). V was cut by 2 bases and J by 0 bases, with 10 bases left in between. The CDR3 reads CSARRPGMNTEAFF. In DNA, the CDR3 is TGCAGTGCTAGACGGCCAGGGATGAACACTGAAGCTTTCTTT.

This clonotype was detected ten times or more. V is TRBV11-2 and J is TRBJ2-1; the D is unclear. Germline CDR1 SGHAT, CDR2 FQNNGV. V was pared by 2 bases and J by 6 bases, with 14 bases between. The CDR3 runs 15 residues. As DNA, the CDR3 is TGTGCCAGCAGCTTAAACAGTGCGACTGGCAATGAGCAGTTCTTC. This gives the protein CASSLNSATGNEQFF.

This clonotype occurred once. This chain connects TRBV5-1 to TRBJ2-2; a possible D gene is TRBD2 (5 bases). Germline V gene sequence: CDR1 SGHRS, CDR2 YFSETQ. The CDR3 runs 14 residues. The germline V and J ends were trimmed by 4 bases and 5 bases, with 12 bases remaining between them. The CDR3 bases are TGCGCCAGCAGCATAGCGTCCGATACCGGGGAGCTGTTTTTT. This codes for CASSIASDTGELFF.

The sample holds many counts of this clonotype. The genes are TRBV5-5 and TRBJ2-1, with D possibly being TRBD2 (5 bases). The CDR3 has 15 residues. V lost 6 bases to trimming and J lost 5 bases, with 18 bases between them. The germline CDR1 and CDR2 sequences are SGHKS and YYEKEE (reference sequence). The CDR3 DNA reads as TGTGCCAGCACCTTTTGGCGGGCCCCGGACAATGAGCAGTTCTTC. This codes for CASTFWRAPDNEQFF. Full variable domain (rest looked up from reference TRBV5-5 and TRBJ2-1): DAGVTQSPTHLIKTRGQQVTLRCSPISGHKSVSWYQQVLGQGPQFIFQYYEKEERGRGNFPDRFSARQFPNYSSELNVNALLLGDSALYLCASTFWRAPDNEQFFGPGTRLTVL.

This clonotype appeared many times. This chain connects TRBV12-3 or TRBV12-4 to TRBJ1-2; D is unresolved. V shed 5 bases and J shed 3 bases, with 7 bases lying between them. This CDR3 is 12 amino acids long. In nucleotides, the CDR3 is TGTGCCAGCAGTGCAAGACACTATGGCTACACCTTC. Encoded protein: CASSARHYGYTF.

This clonotype was seen a handful of times. This chain links TRBV2 with TRBJ1-5, with unresolved D. This CDR3 has 17 residues. Germline CDR1 SNHLY, CDR2 FYNNEI. Deletions cut 6 bases from V and 2 bases from J, with 20 bases between. The CDR3 loop reads CASSPLGGWAGNQPQHF. CDR3 sequence (DNA): TGTGCCAGCAGCCCTTTGGGAGGCTGGGCGGGCAATCAGCCCCAGCATTTT.

In DNA form, the CDR3 reads TGTGCCAGCAGTCAATCATCAGGGGGCCGCCAGCCCCAGCATTTT. Translating it yields CASSQSSGGRQPQHF. The chain employs TRBV11-2 and TRBJ1-5; 8 bases are a match to TRBD1. V shed 6 bases, J shed 7 bases, and the junction held 11 bases outside the gene matches. Germline-derived CDR1 and CDR2 are SGHAT and FQNNGV. The CDR3 runs to 15 residues. Looking up the rest from reference TRBV11-2 and TRBJ1-5 gives the full variable domain: EAGVAQSPRYKIIEKRQSVAFWCNPISGHATLYWYQQILGQGPKLLIQFQNNGVVDDSQLPKDRFSAERLKGVDSTLKIQPAKLEDSAVYLCASSQSSGGRQPQHFGDGTRLSIL.

Concerning this clonotype: At one end the junction does not follow the germline gene, possibly because of a read error. The genes are TRBV24-1 and TRBJ1-2; D gene uncertain. The CDR3 has 12 residues. Per germline, CDR1 KGHDR and CDR2 SFDVKD. The CDR3 here is CTTQAANYGYTF. The CDR3 DNA reads as TGTACCACCCAGGCAGCTAACTATGGCTACACCTTC.

This clonotype appeared a single time. A read error may explain this, as a much larger clone is one base away. The rearrangement links TRBV10-3 to TRBJ2-5, with a tentative D call TRBD1 (6 bases). This CDR3 comprises 15 residues. The germline V gene encodes CDR1 ENHRY and CDR2 SYGVKD. V was clipped by 4 bases and J by 1 base, with 13 bases between them. This CDR3 is CAISVKGRGQETQYF. The CDR3 DNA reads as TGTGCCATCAGTGTGAAAGGCAGGGGCCAAGAGACCCAGTACTTC.

This clonotype occurred many times. The chain carries TRBV5-1 and TRBJ2-6; D remains ambiguous. The germline CDR1 and CDR2 sequences are SGHRS and YFSETQ. Trimming cost V 2 bases and J 0 bases, with 6 bases left between them. The length of the CDR3 is 15 residues. DNA for the CDR3: TGCGCCAGCAGCTTAGTAGCCTCTGGGGCCAACGTCCTGACTTTC. This encodes CASSLVASGANVLTF.

The genes are TRBV5-5 and TRBJ1-2; tentatively, D is TRBD1 (6 bases). Germline assignment: CDR1 SGHKS and CDR2 YYEKEE (reference sequence). The length of the CDR3 is 16 residues. Trimming cost V 3 bases and J 12 bases, with 27 bases left between them. CDR3 region: CASSYGTLDDRSRHTF. DNA of the CDR3: TGTGCCAGCAGCTACGGGACACTAGACGATAGAAGCCGCCACACCTTC. The whole variable domain, remainder taken from reference TRBV5-5 and TRBJ1-2, is DAGVTQSPTHLIKTRGQQVTLRCSPISGHKSVSWYQQVLGQGPQFIFQYYEKEERGRGNFPDRFSARQFPNYSSELNVNALLLGDSALYLCASSYGTLDDRSRHTFGSGTRLTVV.

Turning to this clonotype: A much larger clone sits a single nucleotide away, making a read error possible. The J gene is TRBJ2-2, the V gene TRBV6-4; unclear D gene. Germline V gene lookup returns CDR1 MRHNA and CDR2 SNTAGT. This CDR3 spans 15 amino acids. The V gene lost 3 bases and the J gene lost 1 base, with 9 bases spanning the gap. CDR3 nucleotides: TGTGCCAGCAGTGAGAAGGGTGGGAACACCGGGGAGCTGTTTTTT. Protein: CASSEKGGNTGELFF.

The gene calls are TRBV6-2 or TRBV6-3 and TRBJ2-3, with TRBD2 matching over 13 bases. Per germline, CDR1 MNHEY and CDR2 SVGEGT. Trimming took 0 bases from V and 6 from J; bases not matched to a gene: 15. The CDR3 covers 20 residues. The CDR3 DNA reads as TGTGCCAGCAGTTACTCCGCCCAGGGACTAGCGGGGCCAACACGGGATACGCAGTATTTT. It specifies CASSYSAQGLAGPTRDTQYF.

A word on this clonotype: A much larger clone is a single base away; this may be a read error. The CDR3 coding sequence is TGCGCCAGTAGACGGGGAAGGATGGATACGCAGTATTTT. Its translation is CASRRGRMDTQYF. This chain joins TRBV4-1 and TRBJ2-3; a possible D gene is TRBD2 (5 bases). The CDR3 covers 13 residues. Germline CDR1 and CDR2: MGHRA and YSYEKL. The germline V and J ends were trimmed by 9 bases and 6 bases, with 16 bases remaining between them.

The chain recombines TRBV12-3 or TRBV12-4 with TRBJ2-3; D may correspond to TRBD1 or TRBD2 (5 bases each). The CDR3 runs to 15 residues. Between the trimmed V and J ends, which lost 2 bases and 15 bases, there was a span of 24 bases. The CDR3 loop is CASSLRGERTDTEYF. CDR3 DNA sequence: TGTGCCAGCAGTTTAAGGGGAGAGAGAACAGATACGGAATATTTT.

This chain connects TRBV7-2 to TRBJ2-7; the match to TRBD2 covers 14 bases. This CDR3 is 16 amino acids long. Germline CDR1 SGHTA, CDR2 FQGNSA. With V trimmed by 0 bases and J by 3 bases, 1 base remained unmatched. The CDR3 DNA reads TGTGCCAGCAGCTTAGCGGGACTAGCGGGAGTCTACGAGCAGTACTTC. This sequence encodes CASSLAGLAGVYEQYF.